The 29 T cell receptor beta chains in this list originate from one sample, sequenced in a study of beta chain features in type 1 diabetes. Since all of the isolated RNA was reverse transcribed, expressed TCRB transcripts were what got sequenced. The repertoire was sequenced with immunoSEQ multiplex PCR; TCRdb's copy has only in-frame clones and lacks some. The sample holds roughly 310,000 clones, approximately 10% seen once. Input material: naive CD4+ T cells from blood. The source is a woman aged 25 to 39 in good health.

This clone was seen more than once but under ten times. This chain connects TRBV7-8 to TRBJ1-5; D gene ambiguous. The CDR3 is made up of 15 amino acids. V lost 8 bases to trimming and J lost 6 bases, with 20 bases between them. Germline CDR1 is SGHVS and CDR2 is FQNEAQ. This CDR3 reads CASSWTGEGFQPQHF. The DNA of the CDR3 is TGTGCCAGCTCTTGGACTGGGGAAGGATTTCAGCCCCAGCATTTT. The whole variable domain, filled in from reference TRBV7-8 and TRBJ1-5, reads GAGVSQSPRYKVAKRGQDVALRCDPISGHVSLFWYQQALGQGPEFLTYFQNEAQLDKSGLPSDRFFAERPEGSVSTLKIQRTQQEDSAVYLCASSWTGEGFQPQHFGDGTRLSIL.

This clone was counted only a few times. V usage is TRBV6-5 and J usage is TRBJ2-7; maybe TRBD1 (5 bases). Trimming took 0 bases from V and 3 from J, leaving 12 bases between them. CDR3 length: 15 residues. Germline-derived CDR1 and CDR2 are MNHEY and SVGAGI. The CDR3 sequence: CASSYSGLVGYEQYF. CDR3 in DNA: TGTGCCAGCAGTTACTCGGGGCTAGTGGGCTACGAGCAGTACTTC.

A few counts support this clone. The rearrangement uses TRBV7-9 and TRBJ2-7; D ambiguous. The V gene lost 2 bases and the J gene lost 2 bases, with 10 bases spanning the gap. Germline V CDR1 and CDR2: SEHNR, FQNEAQ (reference sequence). The CDR3 length is 14 residues. The CDR3 sequence: CASSLSGGTYEQYF. The CDR3 DNA follows: TGTGCCAGCAGCTTATCCGGCGGAACCTACGAGCAGTACTTC.

This clone has just a few counts. This chain uses TRBV7-2 with TRBJ2-3, with 12 positions matching TRBD2. V shed 1 base, J shed 6 bases, and the junction held 5 bases outside the gene matches. The length of the CDR3 is 16 residues. CDR1 is SGHTA, CDR2 FQGNSA, per germline. CDR3 nucleotide sequence: TGTGCCAGCAGCTTAGGGGGACTAGCGGGTTTGGATACGCAGTATTTT. Translated, it gives CASSLGGLAGLDTQYF.

This clone was picked up a small number of times. The chain is built from TRBV15 and TRBJ2-7; D is perhaps TRBD2 (6 bases). Germline V gene data show CDR1 as LNHNV and CDR2 as YYDKDF (reference sequence). The CDR3 consists of 15 residues. V was shortened by 0 bases and J by 3 bases, with 12 bases between the two germline ends. The CDR3 bases are TGTGCCACCAGCAGAGATCCCGGGGGTGGCTACGAGCAGTACTTC. Translation gives CATSRDPGGGYEQYF.

There are a few counts of this clone. V usage is TRBV19 and J usage is TRBJ2-7; 10 bases match TRBD2. V dropped 4 bases and J dropped 3; count of bases not matched to a gene: 3. Germline V gene sequence: CDR1 LNHDA, CDR2 SQIVND (reference sequence). This CDR3 is built from 14 residues. For the CDR3, the DNA is TGTGCCAGTAGTAAACTAGCGGGAAACTACGAGCAGTACTTC. Encoded protein: CASSKLAGNYEQYF.

V and J are TRBV19 and TRBJ1-1; TRBD1 is a possible D gene (5 bases). The germline V gene encodes CDR1 LNHDA and CDR2 SQIVND (reference sequence). This CDR3 spans 13 amino acids. V lost 5 bases and J lost 3, with 10 bases in between. DNA for the CDR3: TGTGCCAGTAGTTGGGGGGGGGACACTGAAGCTTTCTTT. Amino acid sequence: CASSWGGDTEAFF.

This chain connects TRBV9 to TRBJ1-2; D might be TRBD1 (5 bases). The CDR3 loop spans 14 amino acids. Trimming took off 3 bases at V and 4 bases at J, with 13 bases between the two ends. CDR1 SGDLS and CDR2 YYNGEE come from the germline V gene. CDR3 nucleotides: TGTGCCAGCAGCGGCCTGGGGGAGGGCTATGGCTACACCTTC. Its protein product is CASSGLGEGYGYTF.

The chain combines TRBV30 with TRBJ2-1, with 8 bases matching TRBD2. Per the germline V gene, CDR1 is GTSNPN and CDR2 is SVGIG (reference sequence). This CDR3 is 14 amino acids long. Trimming removed 8 bases from V and 3 bases from J; junction bases left unmatched: 9. In DNA, the CDR3 is TGTGCCGGTACCGGGACTAGTCTCTACAATGAGCAGTTCTTC. This encodes CAGTGTSLYNEQFF. The variable domain in full, completed from reference TRBV30 and TRBJ2-1, reads SQTIHQWPATLVQPVGSPLSLECTVEGTSNPNLYWYRQAAGRGLQLLFYSVGIGQISSEVPQNLSASRPQDRQFILSSKKLLLSDSGFYLCAGTGTSLYNEQFFGPGTRLTVL.

This clone was found a few times. The chain uses TRBV29-1 and TRBJ2-7; 11 bases fit TRBD2. The CDR3 totals 13 residues. CDR1 is SQVTM, CDR2 ANQGSEA, per germline. Trimming at V came to 4 bases and at J to 7 bases, leaving 6 bases not matched to a gene. The CDR3 nucleotides are TGCAGCGTTGTAGCGGGAGGGAGGGGGGAGCAGTACTTC. This codes for CSVVAGGRGEQYF.

Only a few counts were recorded for this clone. The V and J genes are TRBV7-2 and TRBJ2-7; D remains ambiguous. V dropped 1 base and J dropped 5 bases, with 6 bases sitting between them. The CDR3 is 12 residues long. CDR1 SGHTA and CDR2 FQGNSA come from the germline V gene. The CDR3: CASSLGVNEQYF. The CDR3 DNA reads TGTGCCAGCAGCTTAGGCGTCAACGAGCAGTACTTC. The whole variable domain, remainder taken from reference TRBV7-2 and TRBJ2-7, is GAGVSQSPSNKVTEKGKDVELRCDPISGHTALYWYRQSLGQGLEFLIYFQGNSAPDKSGLPSDRFSAERTGGSVSTLTIQRTQQEDSAVYLCASSLGVNEQYFGPGTRLTVT.

For this clone: This same CDR3 is encoded by further DNA sequences in the sample. The V call is TRBV28, the J call TRBJ2-7, with 9 bases aligning to TRBD1. Germline-derived CDR1 and CDR2 are MDHEN and SYDVKM. The CDR3 contains 15 residues. The V gene end was trimmed by 4 bases and the J gene end by 1 base; junction bases not matched to a gene: 5. The CDR3 is CASSSSGTGSYEQYF. The CDR3 region has the DNA TGTGCCAGCAGTTCGTCCGGGACAGGGTCCTACGAGCAGTACTTC. The full variable domain, rest sourced from reference TRBV28 and TRBJ2-7, is DVKVTQSSRYLVKRTGEKVFLECVQDMDHENMFWYRQDPGLGLRLIYFSYDVKMKEKGDIPEGYSVSREKKERFSLILESASTNQTSMYLCASSSSGTGSYEQYFGPGTRLTVT.

The chain combines TRBV4-2 with TRBJ2-1; 9 bases are shared with TRBD1. Germline values: CDR1 LGHNA, CDR2 YNFKEQ. After removal of 6 bases from V and 2 bases from J, the junction contained 2 bases not matched to a gene. The CDR3 contains 14 residues. The CDR3 DNA follows: TGTGCCAGCAGTCGGACAGGGGCCTACAATGAGCAGTTCTTC. Translation: CASSRTGAYNEQFF.

This sequence joins TRBV23-1 and TRBJ1-2, with 7 positions matching TRBD1. TRBV23-1 is an ORF; its function is uncertain. V lost 3 bases and J lost 2; bases outside the gene matches: 9. The CDR3 has 16 residues. The CDR3 region has the DNA TGCGCCAGCAGTCACGAGAACAGGGGCGGGAACTATGGCTACACCTTC. Its translation: CASSHENRGGNYGYTF.

This clone was seen a few times. The sample carries other DNA sequences with the same CDR3. V gene TRBV18 combines with J gene TRBJ2-7; a weak D match, TRBD1 (5 bases). The CDR3 has 13 residues. V lost 1 base, J lost 1 base, and 5 bases lay in between. Germline assignment: CDR1 KGHSH and CDR2 LQKENI. The CDR3 nucleotides read TGTGCCAGCTCACCACAGGGGTCCTACGAGCAGTACTTC. The encoded protein is CASSPQGSYEQYF.

CDR3 DNA: TGTGCCAGCAGTGTAATTCAGGGAGGTGAGCAGTACTTC. It specifies CASSVIQGGEQYF. V usage is TRBV6-1 and J usage is TRBJ2-7, with a possible D match to TRBD2 (6 bases). The V end was cut by 4 bases, the J end by 7 bases, with 14 bases between. The CDR3 spans 13 residues. The germline V gene encodes CDR1 MNHNS and CDR2 SASEGT.

This clone has a handful of counts. The chain joins TRBV6-5 to TRBJ2-3; 9 bases are a match to TRBD2. Germline CDR1 reads MNHEY; CDR2 reads SVGAGI. CDR3 size: 14 residues. J lost 4 bases, V lost 8 bases, and 7 bases had no gene match. The chain's CDR3 is CASGVAGDADTQYF. The CDR3 DNA reads TGTGCCAGCGGGGTAGCGGGAGATGCAGATACGCAGTATTTT.

In this sample, this clone turned up a few times. The rearrangement links TRBV27 to TRBJ1-5, with D hard to call. CDR1 is MNHEY, CDR2 SMNVEV, per germline (reference sequence). Trimming pared 2 bases from V and 2 bases from J, leaving 7 bases between. CDR3 size: 14 residues. The CDR3 loop reads CASSLASGNQPQHF. For the CDR3, the DNA is TGTGCCAGCAGTTTAGCCAGCGGCAATCAGCCCCAGCATTTT.

The chain carries TRBV14 and TRBJ2-2; D gene uncertain. V lost 0 bases and J lost 5, with 10 bases in between. The CDR3 runs 15 residues. The germline gives CDR1 SGHDN, CDR2 FVKESK. CDR3 DNA: TGTGCCAGCAGCCAAGATGTATCACATACCGGGGAGCTGTTTTTT. This translates into CASSQDVSHTGELFF.

V and J are TRBV11-1 and TRBJ2-2; 7 bases are shared with TRBD1. Germline lookup yields CDR1 SGHAT and CDR2 FQDESV (reference sequence). With 5 bases clipped from V and 0 bases from J, the junction kept 3 bases outside the gene matches. This CDR3 region has 15 residues. The CDR3 is CASSTDRANTGELFF. The CDR3 bases are TGTGCCAGCAGCACTGACAGGGCGAACACCGGGGAGCTGTTTTTT.

This clone was picked up a small number of times. This chain connects TRBV4-2 to TRBJ2-7, with D possibly being TRBD2 (6 bases). This CDR3 is 16 amino acids long. Germline CDR1 and CDR2: LGHNA and YNFKEQ. V was trimmed by 0 bases and J by 2 bases, leaving 14 bases between them. For the CDR3, the DNA is TGTGCCAGCAGCCAAGATCTGCGGGGCCCCCCCTACGAGCAGTACTTC. Amino acids: CASSQDLRGPPYEQYF.

A remark on this clone: This sample includes further DNA sequences coding for the same CDR3. This chain connects TRBV18 to TRBJ2-7, with unresolved D. V shed 2 bases and J shed 2 bases, with 7 bases lying between them. This CDR3 has 13 residues. Per the germline V gene, CDR1 is KGHSH and CDR2 is LQKENI. CDR3 residues: CASSPGLTYEQYF. CDR3 coding DNA: TGTGCCAGCTCACCAGGGCTTACCTACGAGCAGTACTTC.

Here the CDR3 reads CASSSLDRGRVEQYF. The CDR3 DNA reads as TGTGCCAGCAGTTCTTTGGACAGGGGGCGGGTAGAGCAGTACTTC. The chain links TRBV28 to TRBJ2-7; the match to TRBD1 covers 11 bases. The ends lost 4 bases at V and 7 bases at J; junction bases unmatched: 9. In germline, CDR1 is MDHEN, CDR2 SYDVKM. The CDR3 contains 15 residues. Filled out from reference TRBV28 and TRBJ2-7, the complete variable domain reads DVKVTQSSRYLVKRTGEKVFLECVQDMDHENMFWYRQDPGLGLRLIYFSYDVKMKEKGDIPEGYSVSREKKERFSLILESASTNQTSMYLCASSSLDRGRVEQYFGPGTRLTVT.

The rearrangement joins TRBV29-1 to TRBJ2-5, with 8 bases identical to TRBD2. The DNA end is a closer match to TRBJ2-7, so the J assignment may be wrong. CDR1 is SQVTM, CDR2 ANQGSEA, per germline. The CDR3 sequence is 13 residues long. The CDR3, as DNA: TGCAGCGTTGAAAAGGCGGGAGGCGACGAGCAGTACTTC. It yields the protein CSVEKAGGDEQYF.

This clone was recorded a few times. The rearrangement uses TRBV7-3 and TRBJ2-7; D is possibly TRBD2 (6 bases). Germline-derived CDR1 and CDR2 are SGHTA and FQGTGA. Deletions cut 5 bases from V and 3 bases from J, with 14 bases between. This CDR3 spans 14 amino acids. The CDR3 loop reads CASSSSGGGYEQYF. The DNA of the CDR3 is TGTGCCAGCAGCAGTAGTGGGGGAGGCTACGAGCAGTACTTC.

The rearrangement joins TRBV30 to TRBJ1-2; weak D call: TRBD1 (5 bases). The germline gives CDR1 GTSNPN, CDR2 SVGIG (reference sequence). The CDR3 consists of 12 residues. The V end lost 0 bases, the J end lost 7 bases, and 9 bases lay between the germline ends. CDR3 in DNA: TGTGCCTGGAGTGTAGACAGCTTTGGCTACACCTTC. This encodes CAWSVDSFGYTF.

CDR3: CASSFQFTGVGGTQYF. CDR3 nucleotide sequence: TGTGCCAGCAGTTTCCAGTTCACGGGTGTCGGCGGGACGCAGTATTTT. The J gene is TRBJ2-3, the V gene TRBV27, with D possibly matching TRBD2 (5 bases). CDR1 MNHEY and CDR2 SMNVEV come from the germline V gene (reference sequence). This CDR3 region has 16 residues. The V gene lost 3 bases and the J gene lost 9 bases, with 22 bases spanning the gap.

V is TRBV27 and J is TRBJ2-6, with 9 bases fitting TRBD2. With V trimmed by 6 bases and J by 4 bases, 10 bases remained unmatched. From germline, CDR1 is MNHEY and CDR2 SMNVEV (reference sequence). The CDR3 has 17 amino acids. CDR3 protein: CASRRTSEKSGANVLTF. CDR3 DNA sequence: TGTGCCAGCAGGAGGACTAGCGAAAAGTCAGGGGCCAACGTCCTGACTTTC.

The chain combines TRBV4-3 with TRBJ2-5, with D unclear. The CDR3 loop spans 16 amino acids. With 3 bases removed from V and 0 bases from J, the gap between germline ends came to 14 bases. CDR1 and CDR2 from the germline V gene are LGHNA and YSLEER. CDR3 in amino acids: CASSQGAVGDQETQYF. The CDR3 DNA reads as TGCGCCAGCAGCCAGGGTGCAGTCGGAGACCAAGAGACCCAGTACTTC.